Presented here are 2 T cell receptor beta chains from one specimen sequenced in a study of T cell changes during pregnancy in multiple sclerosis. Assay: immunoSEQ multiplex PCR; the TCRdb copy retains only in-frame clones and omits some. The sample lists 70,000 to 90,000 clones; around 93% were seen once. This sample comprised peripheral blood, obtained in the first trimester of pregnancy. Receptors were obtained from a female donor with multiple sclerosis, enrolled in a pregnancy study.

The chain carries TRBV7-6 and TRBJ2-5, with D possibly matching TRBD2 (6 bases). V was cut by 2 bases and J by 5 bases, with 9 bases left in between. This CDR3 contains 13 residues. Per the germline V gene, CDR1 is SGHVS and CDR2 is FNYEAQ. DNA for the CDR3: TGTGCCAGCAGCTTACGGACTATGGAGACCCAGTACTTC. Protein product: CASSLRTMETQYF.

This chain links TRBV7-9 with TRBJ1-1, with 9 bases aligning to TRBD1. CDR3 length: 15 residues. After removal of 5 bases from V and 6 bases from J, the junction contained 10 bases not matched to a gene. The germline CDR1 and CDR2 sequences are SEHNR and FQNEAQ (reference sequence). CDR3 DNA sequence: TGTGCCAGCAGCCTCGGACAGGGGCCACCCTCTGAAGCTTTCTTT. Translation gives CASSLGQGPPSEAFF.